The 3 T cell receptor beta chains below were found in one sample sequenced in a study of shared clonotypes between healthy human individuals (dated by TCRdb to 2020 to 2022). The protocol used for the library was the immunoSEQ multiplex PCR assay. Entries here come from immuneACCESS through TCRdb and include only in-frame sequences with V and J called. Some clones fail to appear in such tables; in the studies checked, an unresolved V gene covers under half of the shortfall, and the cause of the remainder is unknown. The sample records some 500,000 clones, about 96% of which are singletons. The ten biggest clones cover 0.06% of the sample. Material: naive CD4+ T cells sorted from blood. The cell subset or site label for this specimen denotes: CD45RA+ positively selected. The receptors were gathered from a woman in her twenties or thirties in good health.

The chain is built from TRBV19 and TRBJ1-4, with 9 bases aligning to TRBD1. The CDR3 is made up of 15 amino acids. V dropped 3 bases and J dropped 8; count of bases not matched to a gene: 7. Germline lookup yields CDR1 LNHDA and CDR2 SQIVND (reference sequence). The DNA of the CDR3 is TGTGCCAGTAGTATTTCGGGACAGGGCGGCGAAAAACTGTTTTTT. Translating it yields CASSISGQGGEKLFF. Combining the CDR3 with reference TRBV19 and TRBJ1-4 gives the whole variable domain DGGITQSPKYLFRKEGQNVTLSCEQNLNHDAMYWYRQDPGQGLRLIYYSQIVNDFQKGDIAEGYSVSREKKESFPLTVTSAQKNPTAFYLCASSISGQGGEKLFFGSGTQLSVL.

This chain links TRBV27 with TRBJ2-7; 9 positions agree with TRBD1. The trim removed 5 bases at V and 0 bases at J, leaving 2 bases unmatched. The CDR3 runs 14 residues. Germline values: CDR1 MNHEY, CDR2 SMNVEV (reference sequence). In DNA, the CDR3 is TGTGCCAGCAGTAAGACAGGGGGCTCCTACGAGCAGTACTTC. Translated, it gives CASSKTGGSYEQYF.

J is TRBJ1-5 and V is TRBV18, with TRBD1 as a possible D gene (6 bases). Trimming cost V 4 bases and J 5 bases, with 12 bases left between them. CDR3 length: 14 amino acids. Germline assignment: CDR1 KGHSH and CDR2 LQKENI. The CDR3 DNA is TGTGCCAGCTCACAAACAGGGTACGATCAGCCCCAGCATTTT. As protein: CASSQTGYDQPQHF.